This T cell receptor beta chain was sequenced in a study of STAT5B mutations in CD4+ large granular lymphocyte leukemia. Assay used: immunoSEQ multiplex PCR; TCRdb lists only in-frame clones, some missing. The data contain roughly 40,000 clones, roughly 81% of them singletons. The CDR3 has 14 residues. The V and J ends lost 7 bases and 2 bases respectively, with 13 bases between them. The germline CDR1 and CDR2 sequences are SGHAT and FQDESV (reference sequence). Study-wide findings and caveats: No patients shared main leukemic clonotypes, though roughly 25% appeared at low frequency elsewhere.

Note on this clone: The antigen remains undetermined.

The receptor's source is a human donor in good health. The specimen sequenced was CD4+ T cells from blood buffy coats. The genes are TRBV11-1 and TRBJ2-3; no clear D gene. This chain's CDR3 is CASTFELYTDTQYF. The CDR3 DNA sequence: TGTGCCAGCACCTTTGAACTCTACACAGATACGCAGTATTTT.